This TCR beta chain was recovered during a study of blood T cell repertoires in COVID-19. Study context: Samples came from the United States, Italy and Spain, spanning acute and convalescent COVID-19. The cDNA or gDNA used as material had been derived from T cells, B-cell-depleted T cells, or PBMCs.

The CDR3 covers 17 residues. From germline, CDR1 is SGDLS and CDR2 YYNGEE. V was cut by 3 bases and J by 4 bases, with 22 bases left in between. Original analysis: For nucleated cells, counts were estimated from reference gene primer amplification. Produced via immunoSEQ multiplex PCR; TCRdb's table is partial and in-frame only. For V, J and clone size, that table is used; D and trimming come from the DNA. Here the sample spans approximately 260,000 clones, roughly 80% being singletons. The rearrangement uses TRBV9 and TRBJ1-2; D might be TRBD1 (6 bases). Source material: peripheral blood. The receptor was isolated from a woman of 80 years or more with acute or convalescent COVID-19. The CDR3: CASSARDTIPVSYGYTF. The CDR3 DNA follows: TGTGCCAGCAGCGCCCGGGACACTATTCCCGTGAGCTATGGCTACACCTTC.